This T cell receptor beta chain was captured by sequencing in a study of graft-versus-host responses after intestinal transplantation. The wider study: The recipients all started with anti-thymocyte globulin induction and then took tacrolimus and steroids for three to four years. Study-wide results and limits: Early post-transplant declines in HvG were associated with peak levels of circulating GvH clones. Detection of GvH clones occurred in recipient marrow, and some had their first appearance in ileum or blood.

In regard to this clone: The antigen remains unidentified.

The data were produced by immunoSEQ multiplex PCR, yet TCRdb's version contains in-frame clones alone and is incomplete. This table holds tens of thousands of clones, over 85% found once. This CDR3 comprises 14 residues. With 1 base removed from V and 6 bases from J, the gap between germline ends came to 11 bases. CDR1 is LNHDA and CDR2 is SQIVND in the germline V gene (reference sequence). The rearrangement links TRBV19 to TRBJ2-3, with D possibly being TRBD2 (6 bases). The sequencing here drew on unstimulated CD8+ T cells sorted from spleen or lymph node cells, taken before intestinal transplant. This TCR was sampled from a human donor who received an intestinal transplant. CDR3 bases: TGTGCCAGTAGTATAGGGGGAGGCCCCGATACGCAGTATTTT. This codes for CASSIGGGPDTQYF.